These 8 T cell receptor beta chains were sequenced from one sample in a study of control samples from healthy donors and cancer patients. This table comes from immunoSEQ multiplex PCR, and its TCRdb copy is limited to in-frame clones, with some not included. The sample records about 120,000 clones, more than 70% being singletons. The sequenced material came from blood. The receptors originated from a man in his forties in good health.

The rearrangement uses TRBV4-1 and TRBJ2-3; the match to TRBD2 covers 10 bases. Germline CDR1 is MGHRA and CDR2 is YSYEKL. This CDR3 contains 16 residues. Losses at the gene ends were 1 base for V and 4 bases for J; bases not matched to a gene: 5. CDR3 loop: CASSQGAGGPADTQYF. DNA of the CDR3: TGCGCCAGCAGCCAAGGAGCGGGGGGGCCTGCAGATACGCAGTATTTT.

This chain joins TRBV5-1 and TRBJ1-2; unclear D gene. CDR1 and CDR2 from the germline V gene are SGHRS and YFSETQ. Trimming shortened V by 0 bases and J by 3 bases, and 9 bases separated the two germline ends. The length of the CDR3 is 14 residues. The CDR3 loop reads CASSLEITDYGYTF. The CDR3 nucleotides are TGCGCCAGCAGCTTGGAGATAACCGACTATGGCTACACCTTC.

The rearrangement links TRBV5-4 to TRBJ2-3; 9 bases align to TRBD2. The CDR3 is made up of 14 amino acids. The germline V gene encodes CDR1 SGHNT and CDR2 YYREEE (reference sequence). V shed 4 bases, J shed 6 bases, and the junction held 6 bases outside the gene matches. CDR3 in DNA: TGTGCCAGCAGCACGCGGGGGGGCCCCGATACGCAGTATTTT. Its translation: CASSTRGGPDTQYF.

CDR3 in DNA: TGTGCCACCAGTGATCTAGGGCAGCCCTACACCTTC. It yields the protein CATSDLGQPYTF. The chain has TRBV24-1 and TRBJ1-2; the D is unclear. The CDR3 length is 12 residues. V lost 3 bases and J 10 bases, leaving 11 bases between the germline ends. The germline V gene has CDR1 KGHDR and CDR2 SFDVKD.

The CDR3 reads CASTVAGTGYGYTF. The DNA of the CDR3 is TGTGCCAGCACTGTAGCAGGGACTGGGTATGGCTACACCTTC. This sequence joins TRBV28 and TRBJ1-2; D might be TRBD1 (5 bases). This CDR3 region has 14 residues. CDR1 MDHEN and CDR2 SYDVKM come from the germline V gene. With 7 bases removed from V and 5 bases from J, the gap between germline ends came to 17 bases.

V and J are TRBV5-1 and TRBJ1-2; D might be TRBD1 (5 bases). CDR3 length equals 14 residues. The germline V and J ends were trimmed by 4 bases and 4 bases, with 14 bases remaining between them. Germline V CDR1 and CDR2: SGHRS, YFSETQ. In DNA, the CDR3 is TGCGCCAGCAGCCGACTCGGGGCTGGCTATGGCTACACCTTC. This codes for CASSRLGAGYGYTF.

This rearrangement joins TRBV7-6 to TRBJ1-4; 9 positions agree with TRBD1. Losses at the gene ends were 5 bases for V and 7 bases for J; bases not matched to a gene: 8. Germline V gene data show CDR1 as SGHVS and CDR2 as FNYEAQ. CDR3 length equals 15 residues. In DNA, the CDR3 is TGTGCCAGCAGCAAACGACAGGGGGAGTTTGAAAAACTGTTTTTT. Translation: CASSKRQGEFEKLFF.

The chain has TRBV7-9 and TRBJ2-7; D is undetermined. This CDR3 has 12 amino acids. The germline V gene has CDR1 SEHNR and CDR2 FQNEAQ (reference sequence). V was trimmed by 3 bases and J by 3 bases, leaving 6 bases between them. The CDR3 reads CASSFDLYEQYF. The CDR3 DNA sequence: TGTGCCAGCAGCTTCGACCTCTACGAGCAGTACTTC.